These 8 T cell receptor beta chains were sequenced from one sample in a study of blood T cell repertoires in COVID-19. Assay: immunoSEQ multiplex PCR; the TCRdb copy retains only in-frame clones and omits some. The table has a few hundred thousand clones, 75% to 90% seen once; the top ten hold approximately 18%. Sequencing input: PBMCs or T cells enriched from blood (not recorded which). The source is a man in his forties who had recovered from COVID-19.

This clone has a handful of counts. The chain has TRBV4-2 and TRBJ1-2; D remains ambiguous. This CDR3 is 16 amino acids long. V was shortened by 0 bases and J by 5 bases, with 16 bases between the two germline ends. The germline gives CDR1 LGHNA, CDR2 YNFKEQ. The CDR3 sequence: CASSQERSRWTYGYTF. The CDR3 coding sequence is TGTGCCAGCAGCCAAGAAAGGTCCCGGTGGACTTATGGCTACACCTTC.

This clone was picked up one time. This chain joins TRBV28 and TRBJ2-7; TRBD2 matches at 7 bases. Looked up from germline, CDR1 is MDHEN and CDR2 is SYDVKM. CDR3 length: 14 residues. V gave up 6 bases and J gave up 2 bases; unmatched junction bases: 7. This CDR3 is CASRSPRGAYEQYF. CDR3 DNA: TGTGCCAGCAGGTCCCCCCGGGGGGCCTACGAGCAGTACTTC.

The chain employs TRBV5-1 and TRBJ1-2; tentative D call: TRBD1 (5 bases). The germline CDR1 and CDR2 sequences are SGHRS and YFSETQ. This CDR3 region has 15 residues. Trimming shortened V by 0 bases and J by 4 bases, and 13 bases separated the two germline ends. CDR3 in DNA: TGCGCCAGCAGCTTGGGGACATTCAACCCCTATGGCTACACCTTC. Protein product: CASSLGTFNPYGYTF.

This chain links TRBV7-3 with TRBJ2-3; D may be TRBD1 (7 bases). CDR1 and CDR2 from the germline V gene are SGHTA and FQGTGA. CDR3 length equals 15 residues. V was pared by 5 bases and J by 5 bases, with 17 bases between. CDR3 DNA: TGTGCCAGCAGCCAGGGGGGCGGGACTGGAGATACGCAGTATTTT. This gives the protein CASSQGGGTGDTQYF.

V usage is TRBV5-1 and J usage is TRBJ2-1; TRBD1 matches 8 bases. Germline loops: CDR1 SGHRS, CDR2 YFSETQ. The CDR3 is made up of 15 amino acids. The V gene end was trimmed by 2 bases and the J gene end by 7 bases; junction bases not matched to a gene: 8. CDR3 in DNA: TGCGCCAGCAGCTTATGGACAGGGCGAATAAATGAGCAGTTCTTC. It encodes CASSLWTGRINEQFF.

The chain carries TRBV6-5 and TRBJ1-5; 9 nucleotides line up with TRBD1. V gave up 6 bases and J gave up 3 bases; unmatched junction bases: 6. Per germline, CDR1 MNHEY and CDR2 SVGAGI. This CDR3 is built from 15 residues. CDR3: CASSTDRGVNQPQHF. For the CDR3, the DNA is TGTGCCAGCAGCACCGACAGGGGGGTCAATCAGCCCCAGCATTTT.

The chain is built from TRBV6-5 and TRBJ1-1; no firm D call. Between the trimmed V and J ends, which lost 9 bases and 3 bases, there was a span of 17 bases. The CDR3 contains 14 residues. From germline, CDR1 is MNHEY and CDR2 SVGAGI. CDR3 loop: CASFATNLYTEAFF. CDR3 DNA: TGTGCCAGTTTTGCAACTAACCTGTACACTGAAGCTTTCTTT.

V usage is TRBV2 and J usage is TRBJ1-6, with a weak D call TRBD1 (5 bases). The CDR3 runs 15 residues. The V end was cut by 2 bases, the J end by 5 bases, with 10 bases between. In germline, CDR1 is SNHLY, CDR2 FYNNEI. In DNA, the CDR3 is TGTGCCAGCAGTGAAAACAGGAATAATAATTCACCCCTCCACTTT. As protein: CASSENRNNNSPLHF.